The source of this TCR beta chain is a study of T cells in Graves' hyperthyroidism and ophthalmopathy. RNA transcripts gave rise to amplified TCR beta CDR3 regions. HTBI primers were used for first-round RT-PCR of the TCR CDR3. TCRdb re-analysed the multiplex PCR reads in MiXCR, keeping a single row per CDR3 protein. Of nearly 600,000 distinct CDR3 sequences listed, approximately 15% were seen once; the top ten hold approximately 6.4%. Ophthalmopathy patients showed a Clinical Activity Score of at least 3, NOSPECS grade of at least 4 and duration under 3 months. In its sample, this clonotype was seen many times. This CDR3 contains 16 residues. V was trimmed by 0 bases and J by 6 bases, leaving 16 bases between them. Per germline, CDR1 SGDLS and CDR2 YYNGEE.

The sequence was collected from a woman between 18 and 29 years old with Graves' ophthalmopathy. The sequenced sample consisted of blood. This chain links TRBV9 with TRBJ2-1; D may be TRBD1 (5 bases). The chain's CDR3 is CASSVAPEQGINEQFF. The CDR3 DNA reads TGTGCCAGCAGCGTAGCGCCAGAGCAGGGTATCAATGAGCAGTTCTTC.